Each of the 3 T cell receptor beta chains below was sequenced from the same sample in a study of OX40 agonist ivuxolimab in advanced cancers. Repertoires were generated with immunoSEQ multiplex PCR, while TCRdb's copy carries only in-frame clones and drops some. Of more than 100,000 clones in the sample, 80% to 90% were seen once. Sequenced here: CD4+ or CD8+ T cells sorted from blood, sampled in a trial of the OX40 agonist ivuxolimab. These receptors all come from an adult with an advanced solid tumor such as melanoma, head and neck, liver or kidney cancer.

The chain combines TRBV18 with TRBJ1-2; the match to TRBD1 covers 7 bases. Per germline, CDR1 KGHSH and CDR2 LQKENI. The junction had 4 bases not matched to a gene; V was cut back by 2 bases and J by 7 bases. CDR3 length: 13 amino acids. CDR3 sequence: CASSPTGDSGYTF. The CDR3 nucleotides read TGTGCCAGCTCACCAACAGGGGATAGTGGCTACACCTTC.

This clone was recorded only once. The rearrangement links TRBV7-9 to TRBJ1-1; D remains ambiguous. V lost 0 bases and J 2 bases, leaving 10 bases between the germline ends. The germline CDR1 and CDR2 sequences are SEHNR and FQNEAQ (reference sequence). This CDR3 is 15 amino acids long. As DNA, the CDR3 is TGTGCCAGCAGCTTAGCCGACGGGAGTAACACTGAAGCTTTCTTT. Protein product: CASSLADGSNTEAFF. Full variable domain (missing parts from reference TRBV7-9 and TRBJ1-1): DTGVSQNPRHKITKRGQNVTFRCDPISEHNRLYWYRQTLGQGPEFLTYFQNEAQLEKSRLLSDRFSAERPKGSFSTLEIQRTEQGDSAMYLCASSLADGSNTEAFFGQGTRLTVV.

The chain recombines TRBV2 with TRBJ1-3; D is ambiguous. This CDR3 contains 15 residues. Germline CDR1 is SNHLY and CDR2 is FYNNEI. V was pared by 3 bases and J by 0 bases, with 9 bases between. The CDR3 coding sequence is TGTGCCAGCAGTGACGCATTGGGCTCTGGAAACACCATATATTTT. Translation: CASSDALGSGNTIYF.